This T cell receptor (beta chain) derives from a study of T cells in Graves' hyperthyroidism and ophthalmopathy. Amplification of TCR beta CDR3 regions used RNA as the template. RT-PCR in the first round (using the HTBI primer set) targeted the TCR CDR3. TCRdb recomputed calls from the multiplex PCR reads with MiXCR, one row per CDR3 protein. The table has about 420,000 distinct CDR3 sequences, roughly an eighth seen once. This clonotype was counted a few times. Patients were excluded for uncontrolled infection, other autoimmune disease, pregnancy or lactation. The CDR3 length is 18 residues. In germline, CDR1 is SGHNT, CDR2 YENEEA. Trimming took 5 bases from V and 0 from J; bases not matched to a gene: 7.

Sequencing used blood. V usage is TRBV11-3 and J usage is TRBJ2-1, with TRBD2 identical over 13 bases. This TCR was recovered from a woman between 18 and 29 years old with Graves' hyperthyroidism. The CDR3: CASSEGLAGVYSYNEQFF. CDR3 in DNA: TGTGCCAGCAGCGAAGGACTAGCGGGAGTCTACTCCTACAATGAGCAGTTCTTC.